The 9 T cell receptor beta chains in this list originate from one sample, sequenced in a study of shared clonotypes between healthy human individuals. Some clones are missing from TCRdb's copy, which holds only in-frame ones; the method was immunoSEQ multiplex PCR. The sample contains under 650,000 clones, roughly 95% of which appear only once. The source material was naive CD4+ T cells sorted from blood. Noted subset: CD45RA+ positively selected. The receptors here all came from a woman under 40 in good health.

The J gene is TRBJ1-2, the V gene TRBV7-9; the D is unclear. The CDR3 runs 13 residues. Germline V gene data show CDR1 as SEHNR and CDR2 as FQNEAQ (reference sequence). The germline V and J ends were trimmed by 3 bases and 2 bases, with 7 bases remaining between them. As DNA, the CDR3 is TGTGCCAGCAGCTTCACAGAAAACTATGGCTACACCTTC. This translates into CASSFTENYGYTF.

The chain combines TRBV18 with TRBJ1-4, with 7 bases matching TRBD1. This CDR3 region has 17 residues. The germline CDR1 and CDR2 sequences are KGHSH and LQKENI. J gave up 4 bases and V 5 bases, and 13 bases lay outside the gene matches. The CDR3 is CASSGSFGGTDNEKLFF. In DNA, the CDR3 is TGTGCCAGCTCAGGGTCATTTGGCGGGACAGATAATGAAAAACTGTTTTTT.

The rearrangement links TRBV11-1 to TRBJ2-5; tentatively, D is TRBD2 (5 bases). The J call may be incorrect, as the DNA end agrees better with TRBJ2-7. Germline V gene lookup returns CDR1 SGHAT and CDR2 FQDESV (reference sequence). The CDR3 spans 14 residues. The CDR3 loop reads CASSLSGFSYEQYF. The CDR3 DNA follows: TGTGCCAGCAGCCTATCGGGGTTTTCCTACGAGCAGTACTTC.

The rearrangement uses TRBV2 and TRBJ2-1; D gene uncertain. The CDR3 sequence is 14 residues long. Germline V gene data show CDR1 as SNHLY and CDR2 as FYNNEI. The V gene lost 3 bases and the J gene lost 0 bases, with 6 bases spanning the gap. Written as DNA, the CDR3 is TGTGCCAGCAGTGACAGAAGCTCCTACAATGAGCAGTTCTTC. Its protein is CASSDRSSYNEQFF.

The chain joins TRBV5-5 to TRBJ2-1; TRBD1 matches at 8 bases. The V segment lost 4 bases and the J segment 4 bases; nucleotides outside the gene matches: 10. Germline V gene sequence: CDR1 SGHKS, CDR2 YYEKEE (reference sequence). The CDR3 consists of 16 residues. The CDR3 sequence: CASSPHRGVTYNEQFF. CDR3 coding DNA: TGTGCCAGCAGCCCCCACAGGGGGGTCACGTACAATGAGCAGTTCTTC.

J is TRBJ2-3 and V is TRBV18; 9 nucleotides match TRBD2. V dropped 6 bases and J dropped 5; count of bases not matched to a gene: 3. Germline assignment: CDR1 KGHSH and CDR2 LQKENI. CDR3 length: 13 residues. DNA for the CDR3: TGTGCCAGCTCGGCGACTAGCGGAGATACGCAGTATTTT. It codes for CASSATSGDTQYF. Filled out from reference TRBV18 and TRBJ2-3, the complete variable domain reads NAGVMQNPRHLVRRRGQEARLRCSPMKGHSHVYWYRQLPEEGLKFMVYLQKENIIDESGMPKERFSAEFPKEGPSILRIQQVVRGDSAAYFCASSATSGDTQYFGPGTRLTVL.

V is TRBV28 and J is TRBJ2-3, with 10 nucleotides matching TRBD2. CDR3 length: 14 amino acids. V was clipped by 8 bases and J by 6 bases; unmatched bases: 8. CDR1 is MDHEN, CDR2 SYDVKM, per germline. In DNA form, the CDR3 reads TGTGCCAGCTCTAGCGGGAGCACTTGGGATACGCAGTATTTT. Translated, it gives CASSSGSTWDTQYF.

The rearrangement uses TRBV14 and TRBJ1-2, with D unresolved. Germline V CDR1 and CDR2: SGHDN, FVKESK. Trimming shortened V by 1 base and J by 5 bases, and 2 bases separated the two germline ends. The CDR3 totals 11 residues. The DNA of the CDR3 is TGTGCCAGCAGCCAAGGGTATGGCTACACCTTC. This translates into CASSQGYGYTF.

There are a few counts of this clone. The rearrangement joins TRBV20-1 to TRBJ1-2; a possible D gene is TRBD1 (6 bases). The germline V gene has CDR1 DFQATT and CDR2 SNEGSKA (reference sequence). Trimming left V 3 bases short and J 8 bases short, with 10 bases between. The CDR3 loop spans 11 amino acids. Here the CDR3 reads CSARGQGGYTF. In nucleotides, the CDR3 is TGCAGTGCTAGGGGGCAGGGGGGCTACACCTTC.